Below are 22 T cell receptor beta chains sequenced from a single sample in a study of T-cell reconstitution after alpha-beta-depleted transplantation in children. A TCRbeta library incorporating unique molecular identifiers was prepared. MiXCR was run by TCRdb on the PCR reads, yielding one entry per CDR3 protein. Seen here are fewer than 500,000 distinct CDR3 sequences, about 45% observed once, and the top ten hold 25% to 30%. The sample here was PBMCs, taken before TCRalphabeta/CD19-depleted stem cell transplant. The source of these receptors is a girl aged 2 to 10 with aplastic anemia, due to receive a stem cell transplant.

This chain connects TRBV12-3 or TRBV12-4 to TRBJ2-1, with D perhaps assigned TRBD1 or TRBD2 (6 bases each). The CDR3 runs to 16 residues. Trimming stripped 1 base from V and 0 bases from J, with 10 bases between. CDR3 bases: TGTGCCAGCAGTTTAGAGGGGGGCATCTCCTACAATGAGCAGTTCTTC. Amino acids: CASSLEGGISYNEQFF.

In this sample, this clonotype turned up a few times. This sequence joins TRBV27 and TRBJ1-3, with 9 bases matching TRBD1. This CDR3 contains 13 residues. Looked up from germline, CDR1 is MNHEY and CDR2 is SMNVEV (reference sequence). V was clipped by 8 bases and J by 5 bases; unmatched bases: 4. The chain's CDR3 is CASRGQGRNTIYF. The CDR3 DNA reads as TGTGCCAGCCGGGGACAGGGTAGAAACACCATATATTTT.

The table lists this clonotype with a few counts. The chain combines TRBV6-5 with TRBJ2-5; D is perhaps TRBD2 (6 bases). The CDR3 is made up of 14 amino acids. CDR1 is MNHEY and CDR2 is SVGAGI in the germline V gene. V lost 2 bases to trimming and J lost 5 bases, with 12 bases between them. Here the CDR3 reads CASSYTGERETQYF. The CDR3 nucleotides are TGTGCCAGCAGTTACACGGGAGAGAGGGAGACCCAGTACTTC.

There are a few counts of this clonotype. The chain recombines TRBV6-5 with TRBJ2-2; possible D gene TRBD1, 6 bases. V was trimmed by 1 base and J by 3 bases, leaving 9 bases between them. Germline CDR1 is MNHEY and CDR2 is SVGAGI. The CDR3 length is 15 residues. CDR3 amino acids: CASSYYRVDTGELFF. CDR3 in DNA: TGTGCCAGCAGTTACTACAGGGTGGACACCGGGGAGCTGTTTTTT.

The rearrangement links TRBV5-1 to TRBJ2-1; the D is unclear. The germline V gene encodes CDR1 SGHRS and CDR2 YFSETQ. The CDR3 runs 13 residues. V lost 0 bases and J 6 bases, leaving 7 bases between the germline ends. CDR3 coding DNA: TGCGCCAGCAGCTTGGAAAGCCTCAATGAGCAGTTCTTC. This sequence encodes CASSLESLNEQFF.

The rearrangement links TRBV5-1 to TRBJ2-2; TRBD1 agrees at 8 bases. Losses at the gene ends were 4 bases for V and 6 bases for J; bases not matched to a gene: 8. The CDR3 runs to 15 residues. From germline, CDR1 is SGHRS and CDR2 YFSETQ. The CDR3: CASSLGQGDSGELFF. The CDR3 DNA sequence: TGCGCCAGCAGCCTCGGACAGGGCGACTCCGGGGAGCTGTTTTTT.

This clonotype has a handful of counts. The J gene is TRBJ2-1, the V gene TRBV28; 10 bases line up with TRBD1. With V trimmed by 3 bases and J by 7 bases, 9 bases remained unmatched. Germline V gene sequence: CDR1 MDHEN, CDR2 SYDVKM. This CDR3 contains 16 residues. The CDR3, as DNA: TGTGCCAGCAGTTTCCTCCGGGACAGGGGACGGAATGAGCAGTTCTTC. It is translated as CASSFLRDRGRNEQFF.

The chain joins TRBV4-1 to TRBJ2-3; D not resolved. The CDR3 is made up of 14 amino acids. Between the trimmed V and J ends, which lost 4 bases and 1 base, there was a span of 9 bases. Germline CDR1 and CDR2: MGHRA and YSYEKL. This CDR3 reads CASSPVMGTDTQYF. CDR3 nucleotide sequence: TGCGCCAGCAGCCCGGTAATGGGCACAGATACGCAGTATTTT.

This clonotype showed up many times. The rearrangement links TRBV20-1 to TRBJ2-7, with a weak D call TRBD2 (6 bases). This CDR3 contains 12 residues. The germline V gene has CDR1 DFQATT and CDR2 SNEGSKA (reference sequence). The V end lost 6 bases, the J end lost 3 bases, and 12 bases lay between the germline ends. In nucleotides, the CDR3 is TGCAGTGCCCGGACTAAGGGCTACGAGCAGTACTTC. Its protein is CSARTKGYEQYF.

The J gene is TRBJ2-5, the V gene TRBV29-1; D tentatively reads TRBD1 or TRBD2 (7 bases each). V shed 6 bases and J shed 7 bases, with 24 bases lying between them. The CDR3 length is 15 residues. Germline lookup yields CDR1 SQVTM and CDR2 ANQGSEA. The CDR3 loop reads CSVGEGGGAPRTQYF. DNA of the CDR3: TGCAGCGTCGGGGAGGGAGGGGGCGCCCCAAGGACCCAGTACTTC. Together with reference TRBV29-1 and TRBJ2-5, the CDR3 gives the full variable domain: SAVISQKPSRDICQRGTSLTIQCQVDSQVTMMFWYRQQPGQSLTLIATANQGSEATYESGFVIDKFPISRPNLTFSTLTVSNMSPEDSSIYLCSVGEGGGAPRTQYFGPGTRLLVL.

The chain couples TRBV5-1 to TRBJ1-6; unclear D gene. Germline V CDR1 and CDR2: SGHRS, YFSETQ. Trimming took 3 bases from V and 14 from J, leaving 12 bases between them. CDR3 length: 12 residues. The CDR3 protein is CASSSDPGALHF. Here the CDR3 DNA reads TGCGCCAGCAGCTCGGATCCTGGGGCCCTCCACTTT.

This clonotype was counted only a few times. The genes are TRBV20-1 and TRBJ2-1; possibly TRBD2 for D (6 bases). The CDR3 totals 14 residues. V lost 3 bases to trimming and J lost 1 base, with 10 bases between them. Germline-derived CDR1 and CDR2 are DFQATT and SNEGSKA (reference sequence). The CDR3 DNA sequence: TGCAGTGCTAGTGGGCGGGGATCCTACAATGAGCAGTTCTTC. Its protein product is CSASGRGSYNEQFF.

In its sample, this clonotype was seen a few times. The chain combines TRBV7-2 with TRBJ1-6; D unresolved. This CDR3 region has 15 residues. Germline assignment: CDR1 SGHTA and CDR2 FQGNSA. Trimming removed 1 base at V and 7 bases at J, with 11 bases between. The CDR3 region is CASSLEARRNSPLHF. The DNA of the CDR3 is TGTGCCAGCAGCTTAGAGGCTCGTAGAAATTCACCCCTCCACTTT.

This clonotype was counted at least ten times. This chain connects TRBV7-9 to TRBJ2-1, with no clear D. The V and J ends lost 7 bases and 5 bases respectively, with 6 bases between them. This CDR3 comprises 11 residues. Germline V lookup: CDR1 SEHNR, CDR2 FQNEAQ (reference sequence). The CDR3 here is CASTRNNEQFF. The CDR3 DNA follows: TGTGCCAGCACCCGGAACAATGAGCAGTTCTTC. Variable domain in full (rest from reference TRBV7-9 and TRBJ2-1): DTGVSQNPRHKITKRGQNVTFRCDPISEHNRLYWYRQTLGQGPEFLTYFQNEAQLEKSRLLSDRFSAERPKGSFSTLEIQRTEQGDSAMYLCASTRNNEQFFGPGTRLTVL.

This clonotype has only a few counts. This chain joins TRBV12-3 or TRBV12-4 and TRBJ1-3; the match to TRBD1 covers 7 bases. Germline trimming cut 1 base from V and 4 bases from J; bases unmatched to any gene: 4. This CDR3 has 15 residues. The CDR3 reads CASSLEGTVGNTIYF. In DNA form, the CDR3 reads TGTGCCAGCAGTTTAGAAGGGACAGTGGGAAACACCATATATTTT.

In this sample, this clonotype turned up a few times. V and J are TRBV27 and TRBJ1-1; weak D call: TRBD1 (5 bases). Trimming shortened V by 9 bases and J by 4 bases, and 12 bases separated the two germline ends. Germline loops: CDR1 MNHEY, CDR2 SMNVEV (reference sequence). CDR3 length: 12 amino acids. The CDR3 is CASGTDGTEAFF. As DNA, the CDR3 is TGTGCCAGTGGGACGGACGGCACTGAAGCTTTCTTT.

The chain carries TRBV4-1 and TRBJ2-3, with TRBD2 identical over 15 bases. Losses at the gene ends were 0 bases for V and 4 bases for J; bases not matched to a gene: 5. Germline V lookup: CDR1 MGHRA, CDR2 YSYEKL. The CDR3 length is 18 residues. The CDR3 DNA reads TGCGCCAGCAGCCAAGAAGGGACTAGCGGGAGGTGGGCAGATACGCAGTATTTT. Amino acids: CASSQEGTSGRWADTQYF.

In DNA, the CDR3 is TGTGCCAGCAGCGTAGAGCGGGACGGGGGGGAGCTGTTTTTT. It encodes CASSVERDGGELFF. The V and J genes are TRBV9 and TRBJ2-2; 7 nucleotides match TRBD2. The J segment lost 8 bases and the V segment lost 0 bases, leaving 4 bases of the junction unmatched. The germline V gene encodes CDR1 SGDLS and CDR2 YYNGEE. This CDR3 spans 14 amino acids.

The chain has TRBV6-5 and TRBJ2-5; weak D call: TRBD1 (5 bases). Germline V gene lookup returns CDR1 MNHEY and CDR2 SVGAGI. Trimming stripped 6 bases from V and 5 bases from J, with 19 bases between. This CDR3 region has 15 residues. CDR3 sequence reads: CASSYLRGRQETQYF. CDR3 sequence (DNA): TGTGCCAGCAGCTACCTAAGGGGTCGGCAGGAGACCCAGTACTTC.

The chain combines TRBV20-1 with TRBJ1-2; D gene unclear. Germline V gene lookup returns CDR1 DFQATT and CDR2 SNEGSKA (reference sequence). V lost 6 bases, J lost 6 bases, and 14 bases lay in between. There are 12 residues in the CDR3. The CDR3 sequence is CSAPLRSDGYTF. The CDR3 DNA reads as TGCAGTGCCCCCCTGAGGTCTGATGGCTACACCTTC.

This clonotype came up many times. The CDR3 is CATSRGTGLAGGTDTQYF. In DNA, the CDR3 is TGTGCCACCAGCAGAGGGACAGGGCTAGCGGGAGGCACAGATACGCAGTATTTT. The gene calls are TRBV15 and TRBJ2-3, with 10 bases that match TRBD2. Germline lookup yields CDR1 LNHNV and CDR2 YYDKDF (reference sequence). The CDR3 is 18 amino acids. V shed 1 base, J shed 1 base, and the junction held 8 bases outside the gene matches.

This clonotype was counted at least ten times. This chain uses TRBV5-6 with TRBJ2-5, with a weak D call TRBD2 (5 bases). The CDR3 has 15 amino acids. Trimming shortened V by 3 bases and J by 4 bases, and 16 bases separated the two germline ends. In germline, CDR1 is SGHDT, CDR2 YYEEEE. The CDR3 sequence: CASSSALLVGETQYF. In DNA form, the CDR3 reads TGTGCCAGCAGCTCAGCCCTACTAGTAGGAGAGACCCAGTACTTC. The whole variable domain, filled in from reference TRBV5-6 and TRBJ2-5, reads DAGVTQSPTHLIKTRGQQVTLRCSPKSGHDTVSWYQQALGQGPQFIFQYYEEEERQRGNFPDRFSGHQFPNYSSELNVNALLLGDSALYLCASSSALLVGETQYFGPGTRLLVL.